Listed below are T cell receptor beta chains from one sample, sequenced in a study of T cell responses to AZD1222 COVID-19 vaccine. Clones were read by immunoSEQ multiplex PCR, and TCRdb kept only the in-frame ones, dropping some. Of 150,000 to 200,000 clones in the sample, 90% to 95% are singletons; the top ten hold 5.1%. Here the sequenced sample was peripheral blood, taken 28 days after the second AZD1222 dose. The receptor source for this set is an adult who received the AZD1222 COVID-19 vaccine. The CDR3 runs from the conserved cysteine through the conserved F or W. D genes are given only for firm matches.

D: NA; J: TRBJ2-4; V: TRBV27; CDR3: CASSIMSGGYIQYF
D: TRBD1; J: TRBJ1-5; V: TRBV19; CDR3: CASSGTGSGQPQHF
D: TRBD1; J: TRBJ2-1; V: TRBV4-3; CDR3: CASSRIGTGILDEQFF
D: TRBD2; J: TRBJ2-7; V: TRBV14; CDR3: CASSRGTSGGLQQYF
D: TRBD1; J: TRBJ2-1; V: TRBV30; CDR3: CAWSPGTGVYEQFF
D: NA; J: TRBJ2-1; V: TRBV24-1; CDR3: CATSDSASGGGLGQFF
D: NA; J: TRBJ1-2; V: TRBV3-1/TRBV3-2; CDR3: CASSQGQLDGYTF
D: TRBD2; J: TRBJ2-5; V: TRBV5-1; CDR3: CASSLEASGSQETQYF
D: NA; J: TRBJ2-7; V: TRBV5-1; CDR3: CASSPGHAYEQYF
D: TRBD1; J: TRBJ1-1; V: TRBV5-1; CDR3: CASSLKPGQGTEAFF